Below, 28 T cell receptor beta chains from the same sample are listed, as sequenced in a study of T-cell reconstitution after alpha-beta-depleted transplantation in children. The TCRbeta library incorporated unique molecular identifiers. TCRdb called the PCR reads again in MiXCR, with one record for every CDR3 protein. The sample records about 150,000 distinct CDR3 sequences, about 9% being singletons. Sequencing used PBMCs, mostly from graft donor cells, obtained 180 days after TCRalphabeta/CD19-depleted stem cell transplant. The origin of the receptors is a female patient between 2 and 15 years old who had a stem cell transplant for congenital amegakaryocytic thrombocytopenia, so the T cells may come from the graft donor.

The CDR3 nucleotides read TGTGCCACCAGCAGAGATCATGACGGCAATGAGCAGTTCTTC. This encodes CATSRDHDGNEQFF. V gene TRBV15 combines with J gene TRBJ2-1; D not resolved. CDR3 length: 14 amino acids. In germline, CDR1 is LNHNV, CDR2 YYDKDF (reference sequence). Trimming stripped 0 bases from V and 6 bases from J, with 9 bases between.

V and J are TRBV7-2 and TRBJ1-6; D call uncertain. This CDR3 contains 15 residues. V lost 0 bases and J 7 bases, leaving 10 bases between the germline ends. Germline CDR1 reads SGHTA; CDR2 reads FQGNSA. The CDR3 region is CASSLAGYPNSPLHF. The CDR3 DNA is TGTGCCAGCAGCTTAGCGGGATACCCAAATTCACCCCTCCACTTT.

In regard to this clonotype: The CDR3 end shows no conserved phenylalanine or tryptophan, and so a read error is likely. The chain carries TRBV5-5 and TRBJ2-2; no definite D call. Germline lookup yields CDR1 SGHKS and CDR2 YYEKEE (reference sequence). V was pared by 4 bases and J by 5 bases, with 3 bases between. This CDR3 is built from 11 residues. The DNA of the CDR3 is TGTGCCAGCAGCATAACCGGGGAGCTGTTTCTT. Its translation: CASSITGELFL.

This clonotype was picked up one time. This clone may be a read error of a much larger clone one base away. The genes are TRBV12-3 or TRBV12-4 and TRBJ1-3, with 7 bases identical to TRBD1. J lost 7 bases, V lost 4 bases, and 4 bases had no gene match. The CDR3 runs to 13 residues. The CDR3 bases are TGTGCCAGCAGTTCCGGGACAGTTAACACCATATATTTT. Residues: CASSSGTVNTIYF.

The V gene is TRBV24-1, the J gene TRBJ2-5; weak D call: TRBD1 (5 bases). V lost 5 bases and J 2 bases, leaving 14 bases between the germline ends. From germline, CDR1 is KGHDR and CDR2 SFDVKD. The CDR3 sequence is 15 residues long. DNA for the CDR3: TGTGCCACCAGTGCATCAGGGTATCATCAAGAGACCCAGTACTTC. This sequence encodes CATSASGYHQETQYF.

This clonotype was recorded many times. The chain has TRBV7-8 and TRBJ2-1, with D maybe TRBD2 (5 bases). Germline values: CDR1 SGHVS, CDR2 FQNEAQ. This CDR3 comprises 15 residues. Trimming left V 2 bases short and J 5 bases short, with 13 bases between. In DNA form, the CDR3 reads TGTGCCAGCAGCTTACTCCTTTCTAGCCACAATGAGCAGTTCTTC. Protein sequence: CASSLLLSSHNEQFF.

In its sample, this clonotype was seen many times. The chain is built from TRBV7-2 and TRBJ2-5; 9 positions agree with TRBD2. The V and J ends lost 3 bases and 5 bases, in that order; junction bases with no gene match: 10. Germline V gene lookup returns CDR1 SGHTA and CDR2 FQGNSA. The CDR3 is 16 amino acids. The chain's CDR3 is CASSFSSGTLTETQYF. For the CDR3, the DNA is TGTGCCAGCAGCTTCTCTAGCGGGACCCTCACGGAGACCCAGTACTTC.

V gene TRBV30 combines with J gene TRBJ2-7, with no clear D. CDR3 length: 12 residues. Germline V gene data show CDR1 as GTSNPN and CDR2 as SVGIG (reference sequence). With 1 base removed from V and 1 base from J, the gap between germline ends came to 5 bases. CDR3 in amino acids: CAWSATSYEQYF. As DNA, the CDR3 is TGTGCCTGGAGTGCCACGTCCTACGAGCAGTACTTC.

This clonotype was found a few times. The chain is built from TRBV18 and TRBJ1-1; D is unresolved. From germline, CDR1 is KGHSH and CDR2 LQKENI. V shed 3 bases and J shed 4 bases, with 9 bases lying between them. The CDR3 runs 13 residues. The CDR3 DNA reads as TGTGCCAGCTCACCTCTGGAAGGCACTGAAGCTTTCTTT. This gives the protein CASSPLEGTEAFF.

The V and J genes are TRBV4-2 and TRBJ2-1, with a tentative D call TRBD1 (6 bases). This CDR3 spans 13 amino acids. V was trimmed by 2 bases and J by 10 bases, leaving 12 bases between them. Per germline, CDR1 LGHNA and CDR2 YNFKEQ. This chain's CDR3 is CASSQLGAPEQFF. CDR3 sequence (DNA): TGTGCCAGCAGCCAATTGGGGGCCCCCGAGCAGTTCTTC.

The chain recombines TRBV20-1 with TRBJ2-3; D not certain. Trimming removed 6 bases from V and 6 bases from J, with 16 bases in between. The CDR3 spans 13 residues. In germline, CDR1 is DFQATT, CDR2 SNEGSKA (reference sequence). CDR3 DNA: TGCAGTGCCTCCCCCCCGACACAGGATACGCAGTATTTT. It encodes CSASPPTQDTQYF.

The chain couples TRBV20-1 to TRBJ2-4, with 7 nucleotides matching TRBD2. Germline V gives CDR1 DFQATT, CDR2 SNEGSKA (reference sequence). This CDR3 contains 20 residues. V lost 0 bases to trimming and J lost 3 bases; unmatched junction nucleotides: 20. The DNA of the CDR3 is TGCAGTGCTAGAGATCTCCTTGGGAGGGTGGGATACTGGGGCAAAAACATTCAGTACTTC. Its protein is CSARDLLGRVGYWGKNIQYF.

This clonotype was observed at least ten times. The CDR3 sequence is CSASFGLDNSPLHF. CDR3 nucleotide sequence: TGCAGTGCTAGTTTCGGGCTGGATAATTCACCCCTCCACTTT. The chain links TRBV20-1 to TRBJ1-6; D not certain. Trimming removed 3 bases at V and 5 bases at J, with 11 bases between. Germline CDR1 DFQATT, CDR2 SNEGSKA (reference sequence). The CDR3 covers 14 residues.

The chain uses TRBV29-1 and TRBJ2-7; 7 bases agree with TRBD2. This CDR3 has 13 residues. Per the germline V gene, CDR1 is SQVTM and CDR2 is ANQGSEA. J was trimmed by 4 bases and V by 4 bases; bases with no gene match: 7. The chain's CDR3 is CSVVVGGGYEQYF. As DNA, the CDR3 is TGCAGCGTTGTGGTCGGGGGAGGGTACGAGCAGTACTTC.

This clonotype has a count of ten or more. V is TRBV7-6 and J is TRBJ2-3; 7 positions match TRBD2. Losses at the gene ends were 2 bases for V and 6 bases for J; bases not matched to a gene: 11. From germline, CDR1 is SGHVS and CDR2 FNYEAQ. The CDR3 loop spans 16 amino acids. The chain's CDR3 is CASSLMSGKSPDTQYF. Here the CDR3 DNA reads TGTGCCAGCAGCTTAATGAGCGGGAAGTCCCCGGATACGCAGTATTTT.

This clonotype was seen once. V is TRBV19 and J is TRBJ1-1; D might be TRBD1 (5 bases). Trimming left V 3 bases short and J 0 bases short, with 11 bases between. The length of the CDR3 is 15 residues. CDR1 is LNHDA, CDR2 SQIVND, per germline (reference sequence). CDR3 loop: CASSISGGVNTEAFF. The CDR3 DNA follows: TGTGCCAGTAGTATCTCGGGAGGGGTGAACACTGAAGCTTTCTTT.

This clonotype was picked up many times. The CDR3 region has the DNA TGTGCCAGCAGCTTAGCCCCAATAGATACGCAGTATTTT. Translating gives CASSLAPIDTQYF. The rearrangement joins TRBV7-6 to TRBJ2-3; D not certain. This CDR3 contains 13 residues. CDR1 and CDR2 (germline): SGHVS, FNYEAQ. With 0 bases removed from V and 5 bases from J, the gap between germline ends came to 6 bases.

This clonotype has at least ten counts. The chain employs TRBV28 and TRBJ2-5, with 7 bases fitting TRBD2. The junction had 10 bases not matched to a gene; V was cut back by 5 bases and J by 4 bases. This CDR3 has 15 amino acids. Germline-derived CDR1 and CDR2 are MDHEN and SYDVKM. CDR3 amino acids: CASSLPGTKGETQYF. CDR3 sequence (DNA): TGTGCCAGCAGTCTGCCTGGGACTAAGGGAGAGACCCAGTACTTC.

This clonotype was detected a few times. The chain uses TRBV2 and TRBJ1-3, with D perhaps TRBD1 (5 bases). This CDR3 is built from 15 residues. Germline assignment: CDR1 SNHLY and CDR2 FYNNEI. V was clipped by 7 bases and J by 3 bases, with 16 bases between them. In DNA form, the CDR3 reads TGTGCCAGCATGTACTCGGGGGGTGGTGGAAACACCATATATTTT. Its protein is CASMYSGGGGNTIYF.

This chain links TRBV6-2 or TRBV6-3 with TRBJ2-3; no clear D gene. The V end lost 2 bases, the J end lost 0 bases, and 12 bases lay between the germline ends. In germline, CDR1 is MNHEY, CDR2 SVGEGT. CDR3 length: 16 residues. In DNA, the CDR3 is TGTGCCAGCAGTTACCCCCTTGGCGGTAGCACAGATACGCAGTATTTT. Protein product: CASSYPLGGSTDTQYF.

There are many counts of this clonotype. The V call is TRBV24-1, the J call TRBJ2-3; possibly TRBD1 for D (5 bases). The CDR3 consists of 16 residues. Trimming took off 0 bases at V and 6 bases at J, with 15 bases between the two ends. CDR1 is KGHDR, CDR2 SFDVKD, per germline. The CDR3 sequence is CATSDLPGRDEDTQYF. Written as DNA, the CDR3 is TGTGCCACCAGTGATTTGCCAGGGCGCGATGAGGATACGCAGTATTTT.

V and J are TRBV7-9 and TRBJ1-1; unclear D gene. Deletions cut 3 bases from V and 4 bases from J, with 12 bases between. The CDR3 length is 14 residues. Germline V gene lookup returns CDR1 SEHNR and CDR2 FQNEAQ (reference sequence). The CDR3 DNA is TGTGCCAGCAGCTTTAGTAGCGTGGGCACTGAAGCTTTCTTT. Its protein product is CASSFSSVGTEAFF.

The chain carries TRBV20-1 and TRBJ1-5; no clear D. The germline CDR1 and CDR2 sequences are DFQATT and SNEGSKA (reference sequence). Trimming shortened V by 5 bases and J by 1 base, and 9 bases separated the two germline ends. The CDR3 sequence is 13 residues long. CDR3 residues: CSASGSSNQPQHF. The DNA of the CDR3 is TGCAGTGCTTCCGGGAGCAGCAATCAGCCCCAGCATTTT.

Ten or more counts support this clonotype. This chain uses TRBV6-1 with TRBJ2-1, with 11 nucleotides matching TRBD2. Germline lookup yields CDR1 MNHNS and CDR2 SASEGT. V gave up 5 bases and J gave up 14 bases; unmatched junction bases: 17. The CDR3 loop spans 16 amino acids. The CDR3 protein is CASSSPGLAGDRGEFF. In nucleotides, the CDR3 is TGTGCCAGCAGTAGTCCCGGACTAGCGGGCGATAGGGGGGAGTTCTTC.

The rearrangement joins TRBV3-1 to TRBJ2-5; D perhaps matches TRBD1 (5 bases). The germline V gene has CDR1 LGHDT and CDR2 YNNKEL (reference sequence). CDR3 length equals 18 residues. Trimming took 11 bases from V and 5 from J, leaving 33 bases between them. CDR3 coding DNA: TGTGCCTCCTCCAAAGAGGTCCCTTGGACACCAACCGGGGAGACCCAGTACTTC. Its translation: CASSKEVPWTPTGETQYF.

This clonotype showed up many times. The chain carries TRBV28 and TRBJ2-5; TRBD2 agrees at 11 bases. CDR3 length equals 15 residues. Germline V gives CDR1 MDHEN, CDR2 SYDVKM. The V and J ends lost 6 bases and 3 bases, in that order; junction bases with no gene match: 6. The CDR3 spells CASSLTSGIKETQYF. CDR3 sequence (DNA): TGTGCCAGCAGCTTGACTAGCGGGATTAAAGAGACCCAGTACTTC.

This clonotype has more than one count but fewer than ten. This rearrangement joins TRBV20-1 to TRBJ1-1, with D perhaps TRBD1 (5 bases). The CDR3 loop spans 13 amino acids. Germline V CDR1 and CDR2: DFQATT, SNEGSKA (reference sequence). V lost 6 bases and J 5 bases, leaving 16 bases between the germline ends. CDR3 sequence reads: CSASRDRGTEAFF. In DNA, the CDR3 is TGCAGTGCCAGCAGGGACCGAGGGACTGAAGCTTTCTTT.

At least ten counts were recorded for this clonotype. The J gene is TRBJ2-2, the V gene TRBV19; D might be TRBD1 (7 bases). CDR3 length: 16 amino acids. Germline-derived CDR1 and CDR2 are LNHDA and SQIVND (reference sequence). Trimming stripped 2 bases from V and 6 bases from J, with 16 bases between. The CDR3 nucleotides are TGTGCCAGTAGTATAATTGACAGGGAGGTGTCCGGGGAGCTGTTTTTT. Protein: CASSIIDREVSGELFF.